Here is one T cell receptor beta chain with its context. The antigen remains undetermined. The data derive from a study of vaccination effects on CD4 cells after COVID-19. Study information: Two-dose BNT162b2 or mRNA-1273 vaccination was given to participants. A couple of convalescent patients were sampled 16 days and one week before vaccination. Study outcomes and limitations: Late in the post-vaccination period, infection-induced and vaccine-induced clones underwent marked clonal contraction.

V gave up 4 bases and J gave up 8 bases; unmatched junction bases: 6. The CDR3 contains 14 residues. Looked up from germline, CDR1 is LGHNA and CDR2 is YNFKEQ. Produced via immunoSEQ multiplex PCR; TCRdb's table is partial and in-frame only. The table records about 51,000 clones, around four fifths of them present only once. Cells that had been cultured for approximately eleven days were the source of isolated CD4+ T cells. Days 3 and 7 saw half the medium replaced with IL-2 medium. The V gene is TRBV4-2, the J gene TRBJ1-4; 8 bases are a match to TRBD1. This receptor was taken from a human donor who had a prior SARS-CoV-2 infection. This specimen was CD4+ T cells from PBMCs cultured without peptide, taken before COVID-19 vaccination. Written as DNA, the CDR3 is TGTGCCAGCAGCCCCAAGGACAGGGCAGAAAAACTGTTTTTT. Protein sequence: CASSPKDRAEKLFF.